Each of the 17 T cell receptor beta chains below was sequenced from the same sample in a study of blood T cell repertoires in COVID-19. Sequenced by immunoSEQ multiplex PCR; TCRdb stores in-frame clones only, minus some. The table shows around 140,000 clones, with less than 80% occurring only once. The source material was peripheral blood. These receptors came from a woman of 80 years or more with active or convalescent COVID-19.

CDR3 protein: CASSPPPKPGSSYNEQFF. The CDR3 coding sequence is TGTGCCAGCAGCCCACCCCCAAAGCCGGGGAGCTCCTACAATGAGCAGTTCTTC. The genes are TRBV7-9 and TRBJ2-1; D is perhaps TRBD2 (5 bases). The CDR3 is made up of 18 amino acids. Trimming removed 5 bases from V and 0 bases from J, with 20 bases in between. The germline gives CDR1 SEHNR, CDR2 FQNEAQ (reference sequence).

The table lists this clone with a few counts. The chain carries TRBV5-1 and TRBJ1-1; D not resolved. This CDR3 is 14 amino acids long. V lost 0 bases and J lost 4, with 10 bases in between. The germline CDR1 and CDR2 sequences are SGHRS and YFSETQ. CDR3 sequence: CASSLDPSGTEAFF. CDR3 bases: TGCGCCAGCAGCTTGGACCCCTCCGGCACTGAAGCTTTCTTT.

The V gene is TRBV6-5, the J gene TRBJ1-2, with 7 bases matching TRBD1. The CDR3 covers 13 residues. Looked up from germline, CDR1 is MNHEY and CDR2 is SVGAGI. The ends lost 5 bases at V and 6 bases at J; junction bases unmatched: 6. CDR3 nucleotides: TGTGCCAGCAGTACAAGACAGGGCGATGGCTACACCTTC. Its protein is CASSTRQGDGYTF.

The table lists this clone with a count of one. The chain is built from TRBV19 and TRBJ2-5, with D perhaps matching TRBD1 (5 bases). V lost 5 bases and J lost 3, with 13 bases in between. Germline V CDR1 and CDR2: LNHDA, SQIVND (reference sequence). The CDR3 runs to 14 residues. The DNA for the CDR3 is TGTGCCAGTAGTCTCTGGGGCGAGGAAGAGACCCAGTACTTC. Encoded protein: CASSLWGEEETQYF. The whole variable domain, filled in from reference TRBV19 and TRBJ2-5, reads DGGITQSPKYLFRKEGQNVTLSCEQNLNHDAMYWYRQDPGQGLRLIYYSQIVNDFQKGDIAEGYSVSREKKESFPLTVTSAQKNPTAFYLCASSLWGEEETQYFGPGTRLLVL.

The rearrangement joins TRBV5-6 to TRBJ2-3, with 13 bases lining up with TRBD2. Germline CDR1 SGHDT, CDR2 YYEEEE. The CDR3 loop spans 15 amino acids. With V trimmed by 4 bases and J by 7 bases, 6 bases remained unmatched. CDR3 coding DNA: TGTGCCAGCAGCGAGGGACTAGCGGGAATCAATACGCAGTATTTT. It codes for CASSEGLAGINTQYF.

CDR3 in DNA: TGTGCCAGCAGTGAAGCAGGGGGCTTCTCTAATGAAAAACTGTTTTTT. Translated, it gives CASSEAGGFSNEKLFF. The chain recombines TRBV2 with TRBJ1-4, with 7 bases fitting TRBD1. Losses at the gene ends were 0 bases for V and 3 bases for J; bases not matched to a gene: 4. The germline gives CDR1 SNHLY, CDR2 FYNNEI. The CDR3 length is 16 residues.

In DNA, the CDR3 is TGCGCCAGCGAACCAGGACTAGCGGGGGGCGGGTACGAGCAGTACTTC. This codes for CASEPGLAGGGYEQYF. The rearrangement joins TRBV5-1 to TRBJ2-7; 14 nucleotides agree with TRBD2. Trimming cost V 7 bases and J 4 bases; bases outside gene matches: 10. Germline CDR1 reads SGHRS; CDR2 reads YFSETQ. The CDR3 runs to 16 residues.

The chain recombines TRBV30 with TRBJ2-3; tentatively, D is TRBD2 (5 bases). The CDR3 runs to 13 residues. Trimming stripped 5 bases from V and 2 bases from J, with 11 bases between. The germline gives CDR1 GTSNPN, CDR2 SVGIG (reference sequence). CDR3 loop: CAWSKDFTDTQYF. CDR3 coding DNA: TGTGCCTGGTCCAAGGACTTCACAGATACGCAGTATTTT.

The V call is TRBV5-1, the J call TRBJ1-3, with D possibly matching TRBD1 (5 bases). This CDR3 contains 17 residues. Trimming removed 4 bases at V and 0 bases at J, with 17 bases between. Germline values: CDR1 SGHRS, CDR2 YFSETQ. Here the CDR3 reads CASSAQPGIRSGNTIYF. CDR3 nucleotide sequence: TGCGCCAGCAGCGCGCAGCCAGGGATTCGCTCTGGAAACACCATATATTTT.

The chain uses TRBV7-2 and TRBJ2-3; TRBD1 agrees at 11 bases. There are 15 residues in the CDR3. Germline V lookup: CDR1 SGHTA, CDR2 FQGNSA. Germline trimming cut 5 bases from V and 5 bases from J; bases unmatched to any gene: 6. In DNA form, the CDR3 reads TGTGCCAGCAGCACCCGGACAGGGGGCATAGATACGCAGTATTTT. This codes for CASSTRTGGIDTQYF. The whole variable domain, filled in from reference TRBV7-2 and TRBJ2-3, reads GAGVSQSPSNKVTEKGKDVELRCDPISGHTALYWYRQSLGQGLEFLIYFQGNSAPDKSGLPSDRFSAERTGGSVSTLTIQRTQQEDSAVYLCASSTRTGGIDTQYFGPGTRLTVL.

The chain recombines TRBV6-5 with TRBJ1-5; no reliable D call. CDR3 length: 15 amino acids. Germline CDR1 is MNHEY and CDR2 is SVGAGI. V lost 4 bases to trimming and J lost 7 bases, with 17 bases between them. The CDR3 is CASSLAEGRSQPQHF. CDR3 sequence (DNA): TGTGCCAGCAGTTTGGCAGAGGGAAGAAGCCAGCCCCAGCATTTT.

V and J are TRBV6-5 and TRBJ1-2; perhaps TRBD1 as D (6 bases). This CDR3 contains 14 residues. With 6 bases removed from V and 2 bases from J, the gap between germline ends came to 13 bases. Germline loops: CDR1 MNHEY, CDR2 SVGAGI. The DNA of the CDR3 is TGTGCCAGCAGACCCCCGGACAGAAACTATGGCTACACCTTC. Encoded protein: CASRPPDRNYGYTF.

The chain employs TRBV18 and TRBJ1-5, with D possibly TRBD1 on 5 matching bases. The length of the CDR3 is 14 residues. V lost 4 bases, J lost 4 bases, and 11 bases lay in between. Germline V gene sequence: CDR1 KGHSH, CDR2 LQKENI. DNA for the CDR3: TGTGCCAGCTCACTCGACAGCGCAAATCAGCCCCAGCATTTT. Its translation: CASSLDSANQPQHF.

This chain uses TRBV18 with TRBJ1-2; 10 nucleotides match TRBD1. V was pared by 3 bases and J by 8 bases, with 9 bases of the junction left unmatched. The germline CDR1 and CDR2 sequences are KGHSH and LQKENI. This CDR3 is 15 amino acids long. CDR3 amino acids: CASSPPWDRGGGYTF. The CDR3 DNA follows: TGTGCCAGCTCACCGCCCTGGGACAGGGGAGGAGGCTACACCTTC.

CDR3 amino acids: CASSTSQGSYGYTF. CDR3 coding DNA: TGTGCCAGCAGTACGAGCCAAGGGAGCTATGGCTACACCTTC. V usage is TRBV6-5 and J usage is TRBJ1-2; no firm D call. The germline CDR1 and CDR2 sequences are MNHEY and SVGAGI. The CDR3 extends over 14 amino acids. Trimming cost V 5 bases and J 4 bases, with 14 bases left between them.

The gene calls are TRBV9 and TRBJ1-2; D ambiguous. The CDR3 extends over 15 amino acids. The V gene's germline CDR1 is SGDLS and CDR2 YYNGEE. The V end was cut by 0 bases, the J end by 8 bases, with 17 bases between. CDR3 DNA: TGTGCCAGCAGCGTAGTTGGGGAGCTGGCGGGGGGCTACACCTTC. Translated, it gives CASSVVGELAGGYTF. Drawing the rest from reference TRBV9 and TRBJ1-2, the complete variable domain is DSGVTQTPKHLITATGQRVTLRCSPRSGDLSVYWYQQSLDQGLQFLIQYYNGEERAKGNILERFSAQQFPDLHSELNLSSLELGDSALYFCASSVVGELAGGYTFGSGTRLTVV.

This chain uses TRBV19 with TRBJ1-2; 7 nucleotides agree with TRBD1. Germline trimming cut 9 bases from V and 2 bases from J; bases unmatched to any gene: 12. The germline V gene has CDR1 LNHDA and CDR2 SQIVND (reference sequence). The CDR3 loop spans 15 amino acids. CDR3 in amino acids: CASLQRDRQNYGYTF. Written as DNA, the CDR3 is TGTGCCAGCCTCCAAAGGGACAGACAGAACTATGGCTACACCTTC.